The T cell receptor beta chain under discussion was sequenced for a study of post-analysis software for immune sequencing data. Study-level points and caveats: About five TRBV segments were more frequent in patients than controls; TRBV5-6, TRBV5-1 and TRBV20-1 belonged to this group. F-measure co-clustering was strong for batch-matched samples. Controls significantly exceeded multiple sclerosis patients in normalized Chao1 diversity.

The TCR beta cDNA libraries contained unique molecular identifiers. The yield from approximately 1 to 10 million T cells was approximately 500,000 cDNA molecules in total. TCRdb reanalysed the PCR reads using MiXCR and keeps one entry per CDR3 protein. This sample has about 540,000 distinct CDR3 sequences, with less than 40% found just once. Trimming removed 0 bases at V and 8 bases at J, with 8 bases between. Germline-derived CDR1 and CDR2 are SGHKS and YYEKEE (reference sequence). The CDR3 is 13 amino acids. Remarks on this clonotype: Its antigen is unknown.

This clonotype originated in a girl between 2 and 17 years old with multiple sclerosis. The sample taken for sequencing was blood. The V and J genes are TRBV5-5 and TRBJ1-4; D is ambiguous. As DNA, the CDR3 is TGTGCCAGCAGCTTGGGACTGGGGGAAAAACTGTTTTTT. Translated: CASSLGLGEKLFF.